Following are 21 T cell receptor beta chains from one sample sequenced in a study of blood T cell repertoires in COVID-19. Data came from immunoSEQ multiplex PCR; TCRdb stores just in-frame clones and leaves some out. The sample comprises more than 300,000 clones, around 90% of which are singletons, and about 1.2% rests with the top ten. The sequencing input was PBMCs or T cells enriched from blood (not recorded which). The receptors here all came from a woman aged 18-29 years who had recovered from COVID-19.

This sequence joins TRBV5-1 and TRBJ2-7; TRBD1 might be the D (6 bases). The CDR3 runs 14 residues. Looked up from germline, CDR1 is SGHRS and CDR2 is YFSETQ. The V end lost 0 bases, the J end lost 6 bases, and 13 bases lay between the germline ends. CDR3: CASSLDGRGLEQYF. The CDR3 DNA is TGCGCCAGCAGCTTGGACGGCAGGGGCCTCGAGCAGTACTTC.

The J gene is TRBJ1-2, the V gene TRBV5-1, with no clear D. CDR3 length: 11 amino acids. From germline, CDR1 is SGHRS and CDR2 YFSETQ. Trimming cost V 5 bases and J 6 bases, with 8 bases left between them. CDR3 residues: CASRNGNGYTF. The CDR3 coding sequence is TGCGCCAGCAGAAACGGGAATGGCTACACCTTC.

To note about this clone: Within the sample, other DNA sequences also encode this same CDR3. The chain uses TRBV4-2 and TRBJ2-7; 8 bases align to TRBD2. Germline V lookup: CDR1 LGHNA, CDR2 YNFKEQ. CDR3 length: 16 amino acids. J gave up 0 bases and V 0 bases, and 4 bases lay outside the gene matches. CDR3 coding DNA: TGTGCCAGCAGCCAAGAAGGCGGGGGGAGCTCCTACGAGCAGTACTTC. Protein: CASSQEGGGSSYEQYF.

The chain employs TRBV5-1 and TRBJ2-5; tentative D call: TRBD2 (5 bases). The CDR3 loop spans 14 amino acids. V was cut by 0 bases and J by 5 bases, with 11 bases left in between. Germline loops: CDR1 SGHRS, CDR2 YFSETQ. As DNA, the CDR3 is TGCGCCAGCAGCTTGGGAGGGATCGGGGAGACCCAGTACTTC. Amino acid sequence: CASSLGGIGETQYF.

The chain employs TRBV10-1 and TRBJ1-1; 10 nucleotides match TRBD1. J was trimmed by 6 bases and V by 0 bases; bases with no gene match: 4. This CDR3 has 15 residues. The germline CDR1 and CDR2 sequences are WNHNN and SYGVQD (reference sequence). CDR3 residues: CASSESGQGIAEAFF. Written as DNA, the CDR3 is TGCGCCAGCAGTGAGTCGGGACAGGGGATTGCTGAAGCTTTCTTT.

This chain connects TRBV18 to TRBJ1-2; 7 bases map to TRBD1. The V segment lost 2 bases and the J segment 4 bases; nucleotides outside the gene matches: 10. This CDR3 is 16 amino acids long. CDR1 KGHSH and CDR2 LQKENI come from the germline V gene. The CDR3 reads CASSPDGQEPFYGYTF. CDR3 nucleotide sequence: TGTGCCAGCTCACCAGATGGACAGGAACCCTTCTATGGCTACACCTTC.

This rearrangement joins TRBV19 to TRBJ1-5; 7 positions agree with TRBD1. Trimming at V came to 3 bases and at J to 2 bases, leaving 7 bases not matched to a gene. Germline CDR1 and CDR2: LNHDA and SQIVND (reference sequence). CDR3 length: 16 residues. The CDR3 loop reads CASSILTGNGNQPQHF. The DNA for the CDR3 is TGTGCCAGTAGTATCTTGACAGGGAATGGCAATCAGCCCCAGCATTTT.

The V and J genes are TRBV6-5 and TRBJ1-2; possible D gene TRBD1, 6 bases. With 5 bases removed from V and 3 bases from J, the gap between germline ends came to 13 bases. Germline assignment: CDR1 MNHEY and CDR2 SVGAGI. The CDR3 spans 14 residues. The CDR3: CASSIRDTYYGYTF. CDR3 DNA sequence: TGTGCCAGCAGTATCCGGGACACGTACTATGGCTACACCTTC.

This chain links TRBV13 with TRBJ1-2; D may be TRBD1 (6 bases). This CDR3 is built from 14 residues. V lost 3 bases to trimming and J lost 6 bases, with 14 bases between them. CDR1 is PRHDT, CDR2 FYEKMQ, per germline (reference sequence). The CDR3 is CASSFLQGEDGYTF. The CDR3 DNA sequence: TGTGCCAGCAGCTTTTTACAGGGAGAGGATGGCTACACCTTC.

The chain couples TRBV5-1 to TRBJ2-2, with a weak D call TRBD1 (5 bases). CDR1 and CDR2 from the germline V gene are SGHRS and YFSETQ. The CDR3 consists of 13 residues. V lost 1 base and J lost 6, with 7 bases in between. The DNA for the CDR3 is TGCGCCAGCAGCTTGATGACAGCCGGGGAGCTGTTTTTT. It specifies CASSLMTAGELFF. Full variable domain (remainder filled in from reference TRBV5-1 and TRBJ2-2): KAGVTQTPRYLIKTRGQQVTLSCSPISGHRSVSWYQQTPGQGLQFLFEYFSETQRNKGNFPGRFSGRQFSNSRSEMNVSTLELGDSALYLCASSLMTAGELFFGEGSRLTVL.

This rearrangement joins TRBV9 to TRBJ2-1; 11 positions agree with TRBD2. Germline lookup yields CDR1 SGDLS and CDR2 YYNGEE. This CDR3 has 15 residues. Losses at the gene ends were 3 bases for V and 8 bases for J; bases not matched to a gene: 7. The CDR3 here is CASSGLSGGAYEQFF. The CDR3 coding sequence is TGTGCCAGCAGCGGCCTTAGCGGGGGGGCCTATGAGCAGTTCTTC. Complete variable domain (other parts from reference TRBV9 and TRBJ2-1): DSGVTQTPKHLITATGQRVTLRCSPRSGDLSVYWYQQSLDQGLQFLIQYYNGEERAKGNILERFSAQQFPDLHSELNLSSLELGDSALYFCASSGLSGGAYEQFFGPGTRLTVL.

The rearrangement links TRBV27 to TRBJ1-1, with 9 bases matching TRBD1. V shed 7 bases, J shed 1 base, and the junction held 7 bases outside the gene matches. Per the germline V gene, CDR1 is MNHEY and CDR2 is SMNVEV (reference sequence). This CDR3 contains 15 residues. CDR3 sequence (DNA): TGTGCCAGCACGACAGGGGGAGGTGGGAACACTGAAGCTTTCTTT. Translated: CASTTGGGGNTEAFF.

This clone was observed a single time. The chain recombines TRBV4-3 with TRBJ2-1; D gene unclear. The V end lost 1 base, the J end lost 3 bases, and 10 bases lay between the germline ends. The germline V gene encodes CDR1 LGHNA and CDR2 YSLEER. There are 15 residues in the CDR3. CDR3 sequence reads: CASSQVGPGYNEQFF. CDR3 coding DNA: TGCGCCAGCAGCCAAGTTGGTCCAGGCTACAATGAGCAGTTCTTC.

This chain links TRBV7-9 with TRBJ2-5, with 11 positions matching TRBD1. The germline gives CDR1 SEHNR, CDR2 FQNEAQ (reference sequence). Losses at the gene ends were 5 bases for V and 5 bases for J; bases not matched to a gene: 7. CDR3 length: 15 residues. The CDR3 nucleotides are TGTGCCAGCAGCCCGTGGACAGGGGGCGGGGAGACCCAGTACTTC. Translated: CASSPWTGGGETQYF.

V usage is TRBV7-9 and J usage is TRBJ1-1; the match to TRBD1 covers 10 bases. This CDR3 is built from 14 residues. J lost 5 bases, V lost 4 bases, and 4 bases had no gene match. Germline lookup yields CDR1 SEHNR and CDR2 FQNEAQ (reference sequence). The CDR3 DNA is TGTGCCAGCAGCTGGGGGACAGGGGCTACTGAAGCTTTCTTT. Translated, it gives CASSWGTGATEAFF. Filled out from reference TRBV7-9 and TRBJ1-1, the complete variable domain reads DTGVSQNPRHKITKRGQNVTFRCDPISEHNRLYWYRQTLGQGPEFLTYFQNEAQLEKSRLLSDRFSAERPKGSFSTLEIQRTEQGDSAMYLCASSWGTGATEAFFGQGTRLTVV.

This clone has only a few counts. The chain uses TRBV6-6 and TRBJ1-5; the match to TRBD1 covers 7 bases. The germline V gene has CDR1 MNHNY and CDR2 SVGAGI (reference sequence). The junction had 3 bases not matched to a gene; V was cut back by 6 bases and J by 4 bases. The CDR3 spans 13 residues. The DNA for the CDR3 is TGTGCCAGCAGAGGGGGCGCAAATCAGCCCCAGCATTTT. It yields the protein CASRGGANQPQHF.

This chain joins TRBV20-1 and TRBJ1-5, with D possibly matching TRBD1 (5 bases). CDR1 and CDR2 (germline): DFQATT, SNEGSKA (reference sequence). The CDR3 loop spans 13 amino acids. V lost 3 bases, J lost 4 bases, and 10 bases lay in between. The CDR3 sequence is CSASARENQPQHF. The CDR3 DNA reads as TGCAGTGCTAGTGCCAGGGAAAATCAGCCCCAGCATTTT.

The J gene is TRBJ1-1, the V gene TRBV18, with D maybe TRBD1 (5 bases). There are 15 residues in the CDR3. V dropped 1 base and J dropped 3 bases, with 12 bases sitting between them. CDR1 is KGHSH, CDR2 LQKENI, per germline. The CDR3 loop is CASSPQGRIDTEAFF. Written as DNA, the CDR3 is TGTGCCAGCTCACCACAGGGGCGAATTGACACTGAAGCTTTCTTT.

The CDR3 DNA sequence: TGTGCCAGCAGCCCGAGGCCCGGGGAGCTGTTTTTT. It codes for CASSPRPGELFF. V is TRBV6-5 and J is TRBJ2-2; no reliable D call. V lost 6 bases and J 6 bases, leaving 8 bases between the germline ends. Germline CDR1 reads MNHEY; CDR2 reads SVGAGI. This CDR3 contains 12 residues.

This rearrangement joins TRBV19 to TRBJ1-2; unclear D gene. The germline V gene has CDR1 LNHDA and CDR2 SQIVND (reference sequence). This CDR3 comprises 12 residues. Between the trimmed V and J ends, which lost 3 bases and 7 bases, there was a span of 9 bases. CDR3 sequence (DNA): TGTGCCAGTAGTATCTCACCCGGTGGCTACACCTTC. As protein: CASSISPGGYTF. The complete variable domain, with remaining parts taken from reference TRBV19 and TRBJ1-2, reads DGGITQSPKYLFRKEGQNVTLSCEQNLNHDAMYWYRQDPGQGLRLIYYSQIVNDFQKGDIAEGYSVSREKKESFPLTVTSAQKNPTAFYLCASSISPGGYTFGSGTRLTVV.

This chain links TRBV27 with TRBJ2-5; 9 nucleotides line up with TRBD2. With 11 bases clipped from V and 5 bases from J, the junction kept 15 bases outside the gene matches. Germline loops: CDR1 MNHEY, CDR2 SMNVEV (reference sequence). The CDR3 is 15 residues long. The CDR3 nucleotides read TGTGCCTCCCGGTGGGGACTAGCCTCCCGGGAGACCCAGTACTTC. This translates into CASRWGLASRETQYF.